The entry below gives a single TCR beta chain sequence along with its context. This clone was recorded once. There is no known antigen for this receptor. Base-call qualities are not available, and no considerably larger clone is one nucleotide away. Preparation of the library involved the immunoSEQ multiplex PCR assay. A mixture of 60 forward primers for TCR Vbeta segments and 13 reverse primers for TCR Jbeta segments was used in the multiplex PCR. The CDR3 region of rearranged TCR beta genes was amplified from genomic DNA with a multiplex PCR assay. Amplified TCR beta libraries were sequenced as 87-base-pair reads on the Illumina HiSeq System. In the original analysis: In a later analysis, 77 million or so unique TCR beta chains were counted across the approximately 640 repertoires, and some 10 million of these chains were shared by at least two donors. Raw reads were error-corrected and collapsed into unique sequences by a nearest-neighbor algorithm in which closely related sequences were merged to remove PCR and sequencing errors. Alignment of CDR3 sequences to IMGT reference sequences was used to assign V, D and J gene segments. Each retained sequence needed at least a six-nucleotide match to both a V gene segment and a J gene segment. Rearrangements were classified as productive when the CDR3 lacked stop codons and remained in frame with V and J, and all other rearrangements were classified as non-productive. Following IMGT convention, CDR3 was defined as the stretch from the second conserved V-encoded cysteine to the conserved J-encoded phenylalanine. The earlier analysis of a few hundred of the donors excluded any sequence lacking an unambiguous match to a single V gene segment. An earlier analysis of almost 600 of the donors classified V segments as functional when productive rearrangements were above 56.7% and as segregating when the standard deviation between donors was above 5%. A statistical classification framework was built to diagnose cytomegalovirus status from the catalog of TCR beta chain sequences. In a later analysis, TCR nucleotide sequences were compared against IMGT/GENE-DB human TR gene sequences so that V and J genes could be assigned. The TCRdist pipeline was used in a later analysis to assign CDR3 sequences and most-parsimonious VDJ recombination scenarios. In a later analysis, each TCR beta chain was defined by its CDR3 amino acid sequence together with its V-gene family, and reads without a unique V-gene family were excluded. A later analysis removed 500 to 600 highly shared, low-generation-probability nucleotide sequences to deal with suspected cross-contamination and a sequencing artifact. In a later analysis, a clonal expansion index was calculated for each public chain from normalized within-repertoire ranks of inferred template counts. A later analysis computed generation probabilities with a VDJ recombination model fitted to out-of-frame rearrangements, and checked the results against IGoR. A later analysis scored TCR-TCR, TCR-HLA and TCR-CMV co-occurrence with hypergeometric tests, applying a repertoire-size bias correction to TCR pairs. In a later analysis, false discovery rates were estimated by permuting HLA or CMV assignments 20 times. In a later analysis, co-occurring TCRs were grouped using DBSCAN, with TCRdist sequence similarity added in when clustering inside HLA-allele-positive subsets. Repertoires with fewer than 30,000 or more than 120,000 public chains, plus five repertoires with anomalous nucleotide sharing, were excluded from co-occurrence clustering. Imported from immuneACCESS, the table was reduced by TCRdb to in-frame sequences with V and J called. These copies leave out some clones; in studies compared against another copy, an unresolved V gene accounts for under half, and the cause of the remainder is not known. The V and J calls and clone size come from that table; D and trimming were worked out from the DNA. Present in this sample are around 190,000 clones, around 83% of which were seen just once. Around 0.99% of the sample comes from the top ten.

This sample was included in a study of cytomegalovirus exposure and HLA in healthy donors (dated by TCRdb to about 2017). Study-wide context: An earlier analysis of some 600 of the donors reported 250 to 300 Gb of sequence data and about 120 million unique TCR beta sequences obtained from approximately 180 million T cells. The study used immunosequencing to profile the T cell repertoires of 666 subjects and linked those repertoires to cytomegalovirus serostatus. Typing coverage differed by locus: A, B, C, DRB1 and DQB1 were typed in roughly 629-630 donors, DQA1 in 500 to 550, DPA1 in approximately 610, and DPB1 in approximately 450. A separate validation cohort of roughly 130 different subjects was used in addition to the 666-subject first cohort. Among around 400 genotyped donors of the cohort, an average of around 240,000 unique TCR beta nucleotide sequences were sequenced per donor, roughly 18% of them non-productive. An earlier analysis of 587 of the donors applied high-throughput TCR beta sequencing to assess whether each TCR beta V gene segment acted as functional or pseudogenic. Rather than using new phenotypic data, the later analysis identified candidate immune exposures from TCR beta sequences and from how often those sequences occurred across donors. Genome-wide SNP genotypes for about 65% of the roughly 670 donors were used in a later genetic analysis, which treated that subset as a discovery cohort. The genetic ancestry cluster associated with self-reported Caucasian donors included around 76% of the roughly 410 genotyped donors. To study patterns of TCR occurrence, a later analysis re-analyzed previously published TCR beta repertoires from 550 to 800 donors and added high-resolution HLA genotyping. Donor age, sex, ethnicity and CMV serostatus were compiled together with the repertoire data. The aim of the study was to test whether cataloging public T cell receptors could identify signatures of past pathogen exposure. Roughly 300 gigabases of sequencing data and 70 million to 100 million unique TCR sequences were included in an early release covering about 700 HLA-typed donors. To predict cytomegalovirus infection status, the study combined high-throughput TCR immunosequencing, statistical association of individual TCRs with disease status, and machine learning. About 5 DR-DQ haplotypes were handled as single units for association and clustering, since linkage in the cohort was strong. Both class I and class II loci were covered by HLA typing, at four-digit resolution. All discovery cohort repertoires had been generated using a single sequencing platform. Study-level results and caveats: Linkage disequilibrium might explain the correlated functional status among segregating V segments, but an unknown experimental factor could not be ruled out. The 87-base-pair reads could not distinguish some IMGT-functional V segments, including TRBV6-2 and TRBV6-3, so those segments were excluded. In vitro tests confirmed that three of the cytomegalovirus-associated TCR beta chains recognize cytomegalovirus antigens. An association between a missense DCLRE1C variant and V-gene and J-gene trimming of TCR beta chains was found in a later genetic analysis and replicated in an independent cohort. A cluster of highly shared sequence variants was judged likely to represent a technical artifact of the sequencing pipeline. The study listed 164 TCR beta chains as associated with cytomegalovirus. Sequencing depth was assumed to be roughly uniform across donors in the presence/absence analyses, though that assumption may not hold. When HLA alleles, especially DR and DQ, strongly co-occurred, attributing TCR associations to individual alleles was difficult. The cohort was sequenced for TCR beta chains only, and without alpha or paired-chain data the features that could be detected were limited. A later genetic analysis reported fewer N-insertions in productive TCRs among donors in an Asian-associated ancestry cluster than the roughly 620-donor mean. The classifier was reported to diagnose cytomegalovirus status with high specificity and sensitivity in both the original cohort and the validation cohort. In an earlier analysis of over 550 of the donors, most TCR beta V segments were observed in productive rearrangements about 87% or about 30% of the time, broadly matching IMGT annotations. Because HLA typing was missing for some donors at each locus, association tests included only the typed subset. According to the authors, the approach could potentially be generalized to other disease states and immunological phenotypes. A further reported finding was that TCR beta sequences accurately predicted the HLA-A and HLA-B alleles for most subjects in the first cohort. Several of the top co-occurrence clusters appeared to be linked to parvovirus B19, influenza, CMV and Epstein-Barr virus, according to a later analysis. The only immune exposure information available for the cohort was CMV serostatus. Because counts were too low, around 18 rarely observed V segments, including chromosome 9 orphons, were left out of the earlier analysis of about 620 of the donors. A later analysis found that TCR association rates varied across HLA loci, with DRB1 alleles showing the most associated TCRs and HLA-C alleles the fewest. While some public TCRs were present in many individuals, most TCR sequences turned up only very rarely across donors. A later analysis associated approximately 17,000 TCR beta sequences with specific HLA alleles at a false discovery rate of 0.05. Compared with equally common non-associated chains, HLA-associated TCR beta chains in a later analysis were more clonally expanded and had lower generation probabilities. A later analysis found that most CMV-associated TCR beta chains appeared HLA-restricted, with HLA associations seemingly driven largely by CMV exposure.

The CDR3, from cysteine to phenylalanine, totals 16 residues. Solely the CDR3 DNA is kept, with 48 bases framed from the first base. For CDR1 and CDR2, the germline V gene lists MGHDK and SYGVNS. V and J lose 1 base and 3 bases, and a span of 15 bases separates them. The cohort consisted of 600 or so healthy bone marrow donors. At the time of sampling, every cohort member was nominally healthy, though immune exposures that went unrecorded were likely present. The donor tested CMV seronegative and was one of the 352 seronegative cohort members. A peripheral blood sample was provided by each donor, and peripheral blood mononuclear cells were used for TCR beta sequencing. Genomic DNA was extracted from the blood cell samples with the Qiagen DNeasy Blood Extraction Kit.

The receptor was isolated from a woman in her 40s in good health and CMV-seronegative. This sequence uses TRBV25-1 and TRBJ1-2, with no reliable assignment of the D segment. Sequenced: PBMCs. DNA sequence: TGTGCCAGCAGTGAATGGGGTCGGGAATTGGACTATGGCTACACCTTC. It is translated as CASSEWGRELDYGYTF.